The T cell receptor (beta chain) described here comes from a study of shared clonotypes between healthy human individuals (dated by TCRdb to 2019 to 2021). Context from the whole study: Three men and a couple of women, aged 18 to 49 years, made up the cohort. For each donor, three plates each were used for CD4 naive and CD4 memory, two plates were used for CD8 naive, and one plate was used for CD8 memory. The study deeply sequenced blood TCR repertoires of several healthy adults to estimate repertoire size and the extent of clonotype sharing between individuals. Different laboratories and diverse techniques were used to prepare libraries and sequence TCR repertoires, to increase sequencing depth and limit assay-specific biases. Between about 0.8 and 9 billion PBMCs per donor were obtained by leukapheresis.

TCR CDR3 regions were amplified from genomic DNA by multiplex PCR using the deep immunoSEQ assay. Genomic DNA extracted from each cell subset was distributed evenly over all wells of several immunoSEQ 96-well plates, and each plate served as one replicate. For sorted subsets, around 200 ng genomic DNA, equal to 30,000 to 35,000 T cell genomes, was loaded into each replicate PCR. The purified libraries were quantified using a Qubit 3.0 fluorometer, sized with a Bioanalyzer 2100, and then quantified again using the KAPA Library Quantification kit. Every immunoSEQ 96-well plate was sequenced on a dedicated single-read 150-cycle Illumina NextSeq 550 flow cell. Per the original workflow: Because the immunoSEQ output included only junctional sequences and no quality scores, the filtering could not be the same as the filtering used for full-length reads. To assign V/J genes and CDR3, sequences were annotated against IMGT germline references using PyIR, a Python wrapper for IgBLAST v1.9. Any read was removed if the V/J assignment was weak (E-value above 1e-6), the CDR3 was missing, or the read contained stop codons, out-of-frame junctions, or ambiguous translated residues. A V3J clonotype was defined by an identical inferred V gene, J gene, and CDR3 amino acid sequence. The percentage overlap between two repertoires was calculated by dividing the number of shared unique clonotypes by the size of the smaller repertoire. RTK rarefaction, the Chao1 estimator, and Recon v2.1 estimates of unobserved clonotypes were used to assess repertoire richness. For all TCRbeta clonotypes obtained by the gDNA method from several donors, generation probabilities were computed with OLGA. The immuneACCESS repertoire file appears here via TCRdb, limited to in-frame rearrangements. These files lack a portion of the clones; in checked studies, under half of the deficit traces to unresolved V genes, and the cause of the others is not known. That table supplies the V and J calls and clone size; D and trimming were determined from the DNA. Counted in this sample were under 1,900,000 clones; approximately 98.5% of them appeared once. The top ten constitute under 0.45% of the sample.

The CDR3 measures 11 amino acids from cysteine to phenylalanine. The retained sequence is limited to the CDR3, 33 bases, with the frame set at the first base. The trim is 8 bases for V and 3 bases for J, with a gap of 8 bases between the germline ends. CDR1 is given as SGHTA and CDR2 as FQGNSA, both from the germline V gene. On this clone: This receptor's antigen is unknown. The record has no base qualities; no much larger clone is one base away. The sample contains more than one DNA sequence encoding this CDR3.

The donors were healthy, HIV-negative adults who had no recently reported acute infections or vaccinations. Every donor was a Caucasian adult residing in Nashville, Tennessee, USA. CD4+ T cells were enriched by magnetic negative selection; naive cells were then positively selected on CD45RA, and the negative fraction formed the memory subset. After blood collection by leukapheresis, PBMCs were isolated using Ficoll-Histopaque density gradient centrifugation and then cryopreserved in the vapor phase of liquid nitrogen. Purity and quantity of every magnetically sorted T cell population were checked by analytical flow cytometry. From each sorted fraction, genomic DNA was isolated and quantified by UV absorbance on a Nanodrop 2000c. On the study overall, not on this receptor specifically: When a handful of donors were compared, the shared fraction of clonotypes was 5% to 6.5% for naive CD4, 3.5% for naive CD8, more than 2% for memory CD4, and roughly 0.4% for memory CD8. The genetic and exposure-history diversity represented was limited by the small number of donors. Rarefaction of sorted-subset datasets indicated incomplete sequencing despite the large sequencing depth. Only blood was sampled, and tissue TCR repertoires likely differ from those in blood. Estimated clonotype richness was generally larger for naive than for memory subsets. Clonotypes shared by all four sorted-subset donors showed higher generation probabilities than non-shared clonotypes. Pairwise subsampling led to the expectation that sequencing depth would affect the degree of clonotype sharing among donors.

The sequence derives from a man aged 25 to 45 in good health. The V and J genes are TRBV7-2 and TRBJ2-7; the D gene cannot be resolved reliably. Sample: naive CD4+ T cells sorted from blood. In the paper's terms, the cell subset or site label means: CD45RA+ positively selected. The encoded CDR3 is CASSRSYEQYF. The DNA sequence reads TGTGCCAGCTCCAGGAGCTACGAGCAGTACTTC. The entire variable domain, with the stretches around the CDR3 drawn from the reference TRBV7-2 and TRBJ2-7 proteins, is GAGVSQSPSNKVTEKGKDVELRCDPISGHTALYWYRQSLGQGLEFLIYFQGNSAPDKSGLPSDRFSAERTGGSVSTLTIQRTQQEDSAVYLCASSRSYEQYFGPGTRLTVT.